Shown below are 28 T cell receptor beta chains from a single sample sequenced in a study of blood T cell repertoires in COVID-19. The data were produced by immunoSEQ multiplex PCR, yet TCRdb's version contains in-frame clones alone and is incomplete. The table includes 150,000 to 200,000 clones, roughly 83% detected once. The sample consisted of peripheral blood. The receptors come from a woman at least 80 years old with active or convalescent COVID-19.

V usage is TRBV18 and J usage is TRBJ2-1; 8 positions match TRBD1. CDR1 is KGHSH and CDR2 is LQKENI in the germline V gene. This CDR3 has 13 residues. The ends lost 3 bases at V and 12 bases at J; junction bases unmatched: 7. The CDR3 loop reads CASSPDRAEGQFF. CDR3 nucleotides: TGTGCCAGCTCACCGGACAGGGCCGAGGGGCAGTTCTTC.

V is TRBV3-1 (or the pseudogene TRBV3-2) and J is TRBJ2-1; 9 nucleotides align to TRBD1. From germline, CDR1 is LGHDT and CDR2 YNNKEL (reference sequence). The CDR3 is 16 amino acids. Trimming took 2 bases from V and 7 from J; bases not matched to a gene: 9. The CDR3 here is CASSQSLRQGGNEQFF. In DNA form, the CDR3 reads TGTGCCAGCAGCCAATCCCTCAGACAGGGGGGGAATGAGCAGTTCTTC.

V gene TRBV29-1 combines with J gene TRBJ2-2; 8 positions match TRBD2. CDR3 length: 14 residues. The J segment lost 7 bases and the V segment lost 1 base, leaving 5 bases of the junction unmatched. Germline V gives CDR1 SQVTM, CDR2 ANQGSEA. This chain's CDR3 is CSVEVGAGGGELFF. CDR3 DNA sequence: TGCAGCGTTGAAGTAGGGGCGGGGGGCGGGGAGCTGTTTTTT.

The genes are TRBV5-1 and TRBJ2-6, with 13 nucleotides matching TRBD2. V lost 3 bases and J lost 0; bases outside the gene matches: 9. Germline V lookup: CDR1 SGHRS, CDR2 YFSETQ. The CDR3 is made up of 20 amino acids. CDR3 amino acids: CASSSAGLAGIYSGANVLTF. In DNA, the CDR3 is TGCGCCAGCAGCTCAGCGGGACTAGCGGGGATATACTCTGGGGCCAACGTCCTGACTTTC.

CDR3 nucleotides: TGTGCCAGCAGCGCATTCGGGGACACCGGGGAGCTGTTTTTT. Protein: CASSAFGDTGELFF. J is TRBJ2-2 and V is TRBV9, with D possibly TRBD2 on 5 matching bases. With 3 bases removed from V and 3 bases from J, the gap between germline ends came to 9 bases. CDR3 length: 14 residues. Germline assignment: CDR1 SGDLS and CDR2 YYNGEE.

The count of this clone is one. V gene TRBV15 combines with J gene TRBJ2-2, with 9 bases fitting TRBD1. The germline V gene encodes CDR1 LNHNV and CDR2 YYDKDF (reference sequence). The CDR3 consists of 16 residues. With V trimmed by 1 base and J by 3 bases, 3 bases remained unmatched. CDR3 bases: TGTGCCACCAGCAGAGCTCGGACAGGGGACACCGGGGAGCTGTTTTTT. Translating gives CATSRARTGDTGELFF.

V and J are TRBV4-1 and TRBJ1-4, with D tentatively TRBD1 (5 bases). The germline V gene has CDR1 MGHRA and CDR2 YSYEKL. The V end was cut by 0 bases, the J end by 0 bases, with 8 bases between. The CDR3 spans 16 residues. Written as DNA, the CDR3 is TGCGCCAGCAGCCAAGAACAGGCCGCAACTAATGAAAAACTGTTTTTT. Protein product: CASSQEQAATNEKLFF.

V gene TRBV7-2 combines with J gene TRBJ2-7; D call uncertain. CDR1 and CDR2 (germline): SGHTA, FQGNSA. The CDR3 is 11 residues long. V gave up 4 bases and J gave up 6 bases, with 7 bases separating them. CDR3: CASSSGIEQYF. The CDR3 nucleotides read TGTGCCAGCAGCTCAGGAATCGAGCAGTACTTC.

The chain links TRBV27 to TRBJ1-1, with D tentatively TRBD1 (5 bases). The ends were cut back, 8 bases at V and 4 bases at J, with 20 bases in the middle. This CDR3 contains 15 residues. CDR1 and CDR2 from the germline V gene are MNHEY and SMNVEV (reference sequence). The CDR3 DNA sequence: TGTGCCAGCCTACCACGACTTCACGGGGGCACTGAAGCTTTCTTT. The encoded protein is CASLPRLHGGTEAFF.

The CDR3 sequence is CASSLARLPSISNYGYTF. CDR3 DNA: TGTGCCAGCAGCTTGGCCAGACTACCTTCTATCTCTAACTATGGCTACACCTTC. This chain joins TRBV5-4 and TRBJ1-2; D is uncertain. The CDR3 has 18 residues. Deletions cut 0 bases from V and 0 bases from J, with 18 bases between. Per germline, CDR1 SGHNT and CDR2 YYREEE (reference sequence).

The chain combines TRBV7-2 with TRBJ2-7; tentative D call: TRBD1 (5 bases). V was cut by 1 base and J by 6 bases, with 13 bases left in between. The germline V gene encodes CDR1 SGHTA and CDR2 FQGNSA. The CDR3 has 14 residues. The CDR3 reads CASSLGPGLGEQYF. The CDR3 DNA follows: TGTGCCAGCAGCTTAGGGCCAGGGTTGGGCGAGCAGTACTTC.

The table lists this clone with a count of one. The chain carries TRBV5-1 and TRBJ1-4, with D uncertain. Germline V gives CDR1 SGHRS, CDR2 YFSETQ. This CDR3 contains 16 residues. The V end lost 1 base, the J end lost 7 bases, and 17 bases lay between the germline ends. The CDR3 DNA reads as TGCGCCAGCAGCTTGATCGGGTTCGGACTGGGTGAAAAACTGTTTTTT. Translating it yields CASSLIGFGLGEKLFF.

This sequence joins TRBV6-4 and TRBJ2-3; 8 nucleotides align to TRBD1. V was clipped by 4 bases and J by 5 bases; unmatched bases: 2. CDR3 length equals 13 residues. Germline V gives CDR1 MRHNA, CDR2 SNTAGT. The CDR3: CASSATGGDTQYF. The CDR3 DNA is TGTGCCAGCAGTGCCACAGGGGGAGATACGCAGTATTTT.

The V call is TRBV7-2, the J call TRBJ2-1; 11 positions match TRBD2. The V gene's germline CDR1 is SGHTA and CDR2 FQGNSA. The length of the CDR3 is 17 residues. Unmatched junction bases numbered 10, after V lost 5 bases and J lost 4 bases. This CDR3 reads CASSARYSGGAYNEQFF. The CDR3 DNA is TGTGCCAGCAGCGCACGGTATAGCGGGGGGGCTTACAATGAGCAGTTCTTC.

The chain carries TRBV30 and TRBJ1-1, with a weak D call TRBD1 (6 bases). This CDR3 region has 15 residues. V was shortened by 5 bases and J by 1 base, with 17 bases between the two germline ends. Germline lookup yields CDR1 GTSNPN and CDR2 SVGIG (reference sequence). Here the CDR3 DNA reads TGTGCCTGGGGGTGGGGGCTAGGGGGGAACACTGAAGCTTTCTTT. Translation gives CAWGWGLGGNTEAFF.

The chain links TRBV5-1 to TRBJ1-1, with 7 bases identical to TRBD1. CDR3 length: 14 residues. CDR1 is SGHRS and CDR2 is YFSETQ in the germline V gene. J gave up 0 bases and V 4 bases, and 3 bases lay outside the gene matches. The CDR3 nucleotides are TGCGCCAGCAGCGGGACAGTTTTGAACACTGAAGCTTTCTTT. This gives the protein CASSGTVLNTEAFF.

The count of this clone is one. This chain joins TRBV6-2 or TRBV6-3 and TRBJ1-2; TRBD1 matches 7 bases. V lost 4 bases, J lost 4 bases, and 6 bases stayed unmatched. Germline V gene lookup returns CDR1 MNHEY and CDR2 SVGEGT. This CDR3 has 14 amino acids. CDR3 DNA sequence: TGTGCCAGCAGTTCGACAGGGTTCACCTATGGCTACACCTTC. Protein product: CASSSTGFTYGYTF.

The rearrangement links TRBV5-1 to TRBJ2-7; D is uncertain. Germline loops: CDR1 SGHRS, CDR2 YFSETQ. V lost 1 base and J 2 bases, leaving 10 bases between the germline ends. CDR3 length: 14 amino acids. The CDR3 coding sequence is TGCGCCAGCAGCTTGACAGCCTTTCCCTACGAGCAGTACTTC. It translates to CASSLTAFPYEQYF.

The chain recombines TRBV6-4 with TRBJ2-5; 8 nucleotides agree with TRBD1. Germline V gene data show CDR1 as MRHNA and CDR2 as SNTAGT. Losses at the gene ends were 6 bases for V and 5 bases for J; bases not matched to a gene: 5. This CDR3 is 13 amino acids long. This chain's CDR3 is CASSQGAFETQYF. CDR3 nucleotide sequence: TGTGCCAGCAGCCAGGGGGCGTTTGAGACCCAGTACTTC.

V usage is TRBV7-2 and J usage is TRBJ1-1; no reliable D call. CDR3 length equals 14 residues. CDR1 is SGHTA, CDR2 FQGNSA, per germline. Trimming pared 5 bases from V and 1 base from J, leaving 11 bases between. The CDR3 sequence: CASSEHKPNTEAFF. In DNA form, the CDR3 reads TGTGCCAGCAGCGAGCATAAACCGAACACTGAAGCTTTCTTT.

The chain carries TRBV6-5 and TRBJ2-3; 8 bases match TRBD2. This CDR3 comprises 14 residues. The V gene end was trimmed by 6 bases and the J gene end by 8 bases; junction bases not matched to a gene: 10. In germline, CDR1 is MNHEY, CDR2 SVGAGI. CDR3 in amino acids: CASRSAGGRVTQYF. The CDR3 nucleotides are TGTGCCAGCAGATCCGCGGGGGGCCGGGTTACGCAGTATTTT.

V and J are TRBV5-6 and TRBJ1-6; TRBD1 is a possible D gene (6 bases). The CDR3 is 16 residues long. Germline loops: CDR1 SGHDT, CDR2 YYEEEE. V lost 4 bases and J lost 5, with 16 bases in between. The CDR3 sequence is CASSLRSRGNNSPLHF. The CDR3 nucleotides are TGTGCCAGCAGCCTAAGGAGCAGGGGAAATAATTCACCCCTCCACTTT. The variable domain in full, with the rest retrieved from reference TRBV5-6 and TRBJ1-6, is DAGVTQSPTHLIKTRGQQVTLRCSPKSGHDTVSWYQQALGQGPQFIFQYYEEEERQRGNFPDRFSGHQFPNYSSELNVNALLLGDSALYLCASSLRSRGNNSPLHFGNGTRLTVT.

The V and J genes are TRBV5-1 and TRBJ1-1, with 11 bases lining up with TRBD1. This CDR3 has 18 amino acids. V was pared by 3 bases and J by 3 bases, with 13 bases of the junction left unmatched. Looked up from germline, CDR1 is SGHRS and CDR2 is YFSETQ. The CDR3 DNA is TGCGCCAGCAGCTCGGTCCGGGACAGGGGGTTGTCGGACACTGAAGCTTTCTTT. Residues: CASSSVRDRGLSDTEAFF. Supplemented by reference TRBV5-1 and TRBJ1-1, the full variable domain reads KAGVTQTPRYLIKTRGQQVTLSCSPISGHRSVSWYQQTPGQGLQFLFEYFSETQRNKGNFPGRFSGRQFSNSRSEMNVSTLELGDSALYLCASSSVRDRGLSDTEAFFGQGTRLTVV.

J is TRBJ2-3 and V is TRBV3-1 (or the pseudogene TRBV3-2); possibly TRBD2 for D (6 bases). The CDR3 runs 13 residues. Germline V gives CDR1 LGHDT, CDR2 YNNKEL (reference sequence). Trimming removed 3 bases at V and 7 bases at J, with 11 bases between. The CDR3 sequence: CASSHGGLNTQYF. In DNA, the CDR3 is TGTGCCAGCAGCCATGGAGGGCTAAATACGCAGTATTTT.

V usage is TRBV27 and J usage is TRBJ1-5; no clear D gene. The germline CDR1 and CDR2 sequences are MNHEY and SMNVEV (reference sequence). This CDR3 has 14 residues. Between the trimmed V and J ends, which lost 5 bases and 7 bases, there was a span of 15 bases. Written as DNA, the CDR3 is TGTGCCAGCAGTCTCTTGAGCCCGGGACAGCCCCAGCATTTT. It encodes CASSLLSPGQPQHF.

This rearrangement joins TRBV6-5 to TRBJ1-4; D is possibly TRBD1 (6 bases). The ends were cut back, 4 bases at V and 8 bases at J, with 11 bases in the middle. The CDR3 consists of 13 residues. Germline V gene lookup returns CDR1 MNHEY and CDR2 SVGAGI. CDR3 sequence (DNA): TGTGCCAGCAGTTGGACAGTGGGGGAAAAACTGTTTTTT. Amino acids: CASSWTVGEKLFF.

The chain combines TRBV9 with TRBJ1-4; no clear D gene. V was clipped by 0 bases and J by 2 bases, with 5 bases between them. CDR3 size: 14 residues. CDR1 and CDR2 from the germline V gene are SGDLS and YYNGEE. This chain's CDR3 is CASSVEQTNEKLFF. The CDR3 region has the DNA TGTGCCAGCAGCGTAGAACAGACTAATGAAAAACTGTTTTTT.

The chain employs TRBV6-5 and TRBJ1-1; D may be TRBD1 (5 bases). The CDR3 has 13 residues. V was cut by 6 bases and J by 8 bases, with 16 bases left in between. In germline, CDR1 is MNHEY, CDR2 SVGAGI. DNA for the CDR3: TGTGCCAGCAGCTCCCCACTCCAGGGAGAAGCTTTCTTT. Its translation: CASSSPLQGEAFF.